This TCR beta chain was recorded in a study of blood T cell repertoires in COVID-19 (dated by TCRdb to the early 2020s). Notes on the research overall: Samples from collaborators originated in the United States, Italy and Spain and spanned both the acute and convalescent phases of COVID-19. The material from the prospective study consisted of cDNA or gDNA derived from T cells, B-cell-depleted T cells, or PBMCs. A freely available public database, intended as a resource for researchers studying the immune response to SARS-CoV-2, is where the repertoires were released. HLA class I and class II types, where available, came from metadata supplied by the sample provider rather than from assay-based typing. The samples were drawn from two sources: the first 160 participants of the ongoing ImmuneRACE study, and 950 to 1,500 subjects contributed by 6 global collaborators. A de-identified subject ID, COVID-19 status, age in years and sex were almost always included in the sample metadata. The dataset comprised deeply sampled blood TCRbeta repertoires from subjects exposed to, actively infected with, or recovered from COVID-19.

At the junction V is shortened by 10 bases and J by 6 bases, with 14 bases in between. Including the terminal cysteine and phenylalanine, the CDR3 comprises 12 residues. The sequence is cut down to CDR3 DNA, 36 bases in frame from base 1. Via the germline V gene, CDR1 is ENHRY and CDR2 SYGVKD. Study-wide findings and limitations: Clinical and demographic metadata were provided uncurated, with the amount varying by source and participant.

The immunoSEQ Assay, a bias-controlled multiplex PCR, was used to amplify TCRbeta CDR3 regions from genomic DNA. The source study handled its data this way. Within the assay, amplification of reference gene primers was used to estimate how many nucleated cells each sample contained. Sequence reads were collapsed and filtered to measure the absolute abundance of every unique TCRbeta CDR3 rearrangement. For each sample, productive Simpson clonality was calculated by taking the square root of Simpson's diversity index across productive rearrangements. Imported from immuneACCESS, the table was reduced by TCRdb to in-frame sequences with V and J called. These copies leave out some clones; in studies compared against another copy, an unresolved V gene accounts for under half, and the cause of the remainder is not known. V and J calls and clone size are as listed in that table; D and trimming were resolved from the DNA. The sample table contains some 150,000 clones; only one count was recorded for around 86% of them. The ten largest clones capture 2% to 2.5% of the sample.

Remarks on this clone: The antigen it binds to is not known. Base-call qualities are not available, and no considerably larger clone is one nucleotide away.

The collaborating institutions used their own protocols to collect whole blood in K2EDTA tubes. For TCRbeta analysis, collaborators shipped samples as frozen whole blood, isolated PBMCs, or DNA extracted from either of those sample types. This receptor was identified in a man over 45 with active COVID-19. Specimen: peripheral blood. The sequence is built from TRBV10-3 and TRBJ2-3; a weak D assignment points to TRBD1 (7 bases agree). The CDR3 reads CATTGAGDTQYF. The DNA sequence reads TGTGCCACCACAGGGGCGGGGGATACGCAGTATTTT.